This T cell receptor (beta chain) emerged from a study of T cells in Graves' hyperthyroidism and ophthalmopathy. Researchers amplified the TCR beta CDR3 regions from RNA transcripts. First-round RT-PCR with HTBI primers amplified the TCR CDR3 region. One entry per CDR3 protein results from TCRdb running MiXCR on the multiplex PCR reads. Here the sample spans around 300,000 distinct CDR3 sequences, around 20% being singletons. This clonotype was counted a few times. The CDR3 covers 11 residues. The germline gives CDR1 ENHRY, CDR2 SYGVKD. The ends were cut back, 6 bases at V and 3 bases at J, with 5 bases in the middle.

This receptor was obtained from a middle-aged man with Graves' ophthalmopathy. The rearrangement joins TRBV10-3 to TRBJ2-5; no clear D gene. The sequenced sample consisted of blood. CDR3 coding DNA: TGTGCCATCAGAAAAGAAGAGACCCAGTACTTC. Its protein is CAIRKEETQYF.